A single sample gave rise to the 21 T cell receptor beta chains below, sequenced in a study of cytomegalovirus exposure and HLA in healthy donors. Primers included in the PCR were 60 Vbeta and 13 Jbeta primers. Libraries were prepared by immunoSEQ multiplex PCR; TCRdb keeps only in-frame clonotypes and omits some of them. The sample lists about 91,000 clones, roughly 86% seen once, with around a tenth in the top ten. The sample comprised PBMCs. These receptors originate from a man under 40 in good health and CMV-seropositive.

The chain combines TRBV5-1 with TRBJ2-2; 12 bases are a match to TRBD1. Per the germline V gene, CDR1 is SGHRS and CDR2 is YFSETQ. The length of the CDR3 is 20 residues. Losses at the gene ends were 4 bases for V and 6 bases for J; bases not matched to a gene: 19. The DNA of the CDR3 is TGCGCCAGCAGCCACCTACTCCTCCGGGACAGGGGGCGTAGGGCCGGGGAGCTGTTTTTT. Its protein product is CASSHLLLRDRGRRAGELFF.

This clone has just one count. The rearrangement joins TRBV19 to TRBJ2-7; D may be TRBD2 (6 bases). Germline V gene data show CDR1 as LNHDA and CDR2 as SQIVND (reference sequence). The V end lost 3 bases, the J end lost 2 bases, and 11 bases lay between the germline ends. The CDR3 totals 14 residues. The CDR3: CASSISGATYEQYF. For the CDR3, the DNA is TGTGCCAGTAGTATTAGCGGCGCTACCTACGAGCAGTACTTC.

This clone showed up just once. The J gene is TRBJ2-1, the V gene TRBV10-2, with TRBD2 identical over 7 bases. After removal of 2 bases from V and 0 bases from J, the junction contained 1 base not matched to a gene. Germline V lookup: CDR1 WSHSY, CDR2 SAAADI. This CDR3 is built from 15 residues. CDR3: CASSEREVSYNEQFF. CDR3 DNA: TGCGCCAGCAGTGAGCGGGAGGTCTCCTACAATGAGCAGTTCTTC.

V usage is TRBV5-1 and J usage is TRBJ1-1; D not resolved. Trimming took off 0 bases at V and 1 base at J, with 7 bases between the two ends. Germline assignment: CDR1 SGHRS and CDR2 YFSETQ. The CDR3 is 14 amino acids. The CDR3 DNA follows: TGCGCCAGCAGCTTGGTGGCTGGGAACACTGAAGCTTTCTTT. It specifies CASSLVAGNTEAFF. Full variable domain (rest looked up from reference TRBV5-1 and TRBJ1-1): KAGVTQTPRYLIKTRGQQVTLSCSPISGHRSVSWYQQTPGQGLQFLFEYFSETQRNKGNFPGRFSGRQFSNSRSEMNVSTLELGDSALYLCASSLVAGNTEAFFGQGTRLTVV.

As DNA, the CDR3 is TGTGCCAGCAGTGTAATAGCGGGAGTCCGGGAGACCCAGTACTTC. This sequence encodes CASSVIAGVRETQYF. The rearrangement joins TRBV6-1 to TRBJ2-5, with 9 bases that match TRBD2. The V gene end was trimmed by 4 bases and the J gene end by 5 bases; junction bases not matched to a gene: 8. The CDR3 runs to 15 residues. Germline CDR1 reads MNHNS; CDR2 reads SASEGT.

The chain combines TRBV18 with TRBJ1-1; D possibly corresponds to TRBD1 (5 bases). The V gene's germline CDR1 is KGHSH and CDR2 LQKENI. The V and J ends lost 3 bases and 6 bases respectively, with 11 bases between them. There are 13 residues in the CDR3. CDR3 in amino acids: CASSPQGDSEAFF. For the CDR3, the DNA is TGTGCCAGCTCACCCCAGGGTGATTCTGAAGCTTTCTTT.

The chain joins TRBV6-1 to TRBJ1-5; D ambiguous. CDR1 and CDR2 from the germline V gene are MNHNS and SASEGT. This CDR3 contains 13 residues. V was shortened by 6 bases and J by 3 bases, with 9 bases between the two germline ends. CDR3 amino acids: CASSIRSNQPQHF. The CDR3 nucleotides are TGTGCCAGCAGCATCAGGTCCAATCAGCCCCAGCATTTT.

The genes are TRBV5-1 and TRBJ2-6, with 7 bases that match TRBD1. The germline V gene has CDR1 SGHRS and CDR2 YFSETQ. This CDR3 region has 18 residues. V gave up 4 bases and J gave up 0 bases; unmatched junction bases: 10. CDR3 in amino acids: CASSPTRQGSSGANVLTF. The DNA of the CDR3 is TGCGCCAGCAGCCCGACCCGACAGGGAAGCTCTGGGGCCAACGTCCTGACTTTC.

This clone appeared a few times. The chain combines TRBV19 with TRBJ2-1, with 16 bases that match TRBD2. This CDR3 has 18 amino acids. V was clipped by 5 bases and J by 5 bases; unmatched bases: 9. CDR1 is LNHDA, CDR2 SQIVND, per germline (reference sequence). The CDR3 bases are TGTGCCAGTAGTTTGCCGGGACTAGCGGGAGGGCACCACAATGAGCAGTTCTTC. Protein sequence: CASSLPGLAGGHHNEQFF.

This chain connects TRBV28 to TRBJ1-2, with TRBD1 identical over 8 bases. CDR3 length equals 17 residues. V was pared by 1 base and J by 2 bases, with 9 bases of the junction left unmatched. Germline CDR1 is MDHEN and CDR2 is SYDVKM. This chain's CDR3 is CASSLSGGALWNYGYTF. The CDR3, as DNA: TGTGCCAGCAGTTTATCAGGGGGCGCCCTCTGGAACTATGGCTACACCTTC.

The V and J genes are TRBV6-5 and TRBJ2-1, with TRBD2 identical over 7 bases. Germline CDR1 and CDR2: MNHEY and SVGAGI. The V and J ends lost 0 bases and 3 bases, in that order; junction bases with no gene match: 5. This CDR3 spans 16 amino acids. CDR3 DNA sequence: TGTGCCAGCAGTTACTCGGCGGCGGGGGTCTACAATGAGCAGTTCTTC. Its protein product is CASSYSAAGVYNEQFF.

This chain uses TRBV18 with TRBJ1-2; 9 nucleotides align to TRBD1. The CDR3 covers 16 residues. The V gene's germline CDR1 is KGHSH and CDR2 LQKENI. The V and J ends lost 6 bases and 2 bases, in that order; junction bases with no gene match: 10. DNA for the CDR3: TGTGCCAGCTCGCCTCCGGGACAGGGTGTGAACTATGGCTACACCTTC. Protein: CASSPPGQGVNYGYTF.

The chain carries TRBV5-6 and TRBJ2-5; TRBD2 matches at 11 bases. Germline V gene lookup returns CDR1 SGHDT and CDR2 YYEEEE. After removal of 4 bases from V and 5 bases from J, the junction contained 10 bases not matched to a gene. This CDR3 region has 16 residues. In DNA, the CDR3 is TGTGCCAGCAGCCCAGAACTAGCGGGAGTTCCCGAGACCCAGTACTTC. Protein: CASSPELAGVPETQYF.

The CDR3 DNA follows: TGTGCCACCCTTGCTTGGACAACCATCGGTGAGCAGTACTTC. As protein: CATLAWTTIGEQYF. The chain joins TRBV2 to TRBJ2-7, with D possibly being TRBD1 (5 bases). The CDR3 is 14 residues long. V lost 10 bases to trimming and J lost 7 bases, with 23 bases between them. CDR1 and CDR2 (germline): SNHLY, FYNNEI.

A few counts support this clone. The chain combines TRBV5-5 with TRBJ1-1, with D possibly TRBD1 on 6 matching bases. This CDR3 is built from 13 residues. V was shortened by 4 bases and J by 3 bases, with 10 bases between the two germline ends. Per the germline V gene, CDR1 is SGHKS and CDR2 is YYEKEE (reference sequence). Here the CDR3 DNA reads TGTGCCAGCAGCGAGTGGACAGACACTGAAGCTTTCTTT. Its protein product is CASSEWTDTEAFF.

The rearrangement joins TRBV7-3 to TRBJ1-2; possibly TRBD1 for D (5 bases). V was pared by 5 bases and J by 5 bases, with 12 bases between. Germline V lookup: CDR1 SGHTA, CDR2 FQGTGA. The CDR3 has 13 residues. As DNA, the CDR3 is TGTGCCAGCAGCCCTGGGGGGGAATATGGCTACACCTTC. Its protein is CASSPGGEYGYTF.

The CDR3: CASSLIGGVKTDTQYF. The DNA of the CDR3 is TGTGCCAGCAGTTTAATTGGCGGGGTTAAGACAGATACGCAGTATTTT. The chain has TRBV27 and TRBJ2-3, with D tentatively TRBD2 (6 bases). The length of the CDR3 is 16 residues. V lost 2 bases and J lost 3, with 15 bases in between. The germline CDR1 and CDR2 sequences are MNHEY and SMNVEV (reference sequence).

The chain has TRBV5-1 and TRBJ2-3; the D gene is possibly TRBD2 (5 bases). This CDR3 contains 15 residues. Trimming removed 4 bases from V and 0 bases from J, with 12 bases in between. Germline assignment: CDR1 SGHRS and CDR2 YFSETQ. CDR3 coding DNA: TGCGCCAGCAGCCAAGGACCGGGGAGCACAGATACGCAGTATTTT. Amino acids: CASSQGPGSTDTQYF. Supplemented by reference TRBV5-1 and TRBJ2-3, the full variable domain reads KAGVTQTPRYLIKTRGQQVTLSCSPISGHRSVSWYQQTPGQGLQFLFEYFSETQRNKGNFPGRFSGRQFSNSRSEMNVSTLELGDSALYLCASSQGPGSTDTQYFGPGTRLTVL.

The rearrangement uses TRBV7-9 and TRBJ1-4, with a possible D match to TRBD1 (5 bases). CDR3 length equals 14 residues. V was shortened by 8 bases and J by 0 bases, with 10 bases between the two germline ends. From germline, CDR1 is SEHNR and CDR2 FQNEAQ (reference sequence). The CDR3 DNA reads TGTGCCAGCGTCCAGGGTGCAACTAATGAAAAACTGTTTTTT. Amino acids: CASVQGATNEKLFF.

The CDR3 bases are TGTGCCAGCAGCTTGCAGGGTCCTAATGAAAAACTGTTTTTT. Residues: CASSLQGPNEKLFF. The chain joins TRBV7-9 to TRBJ1-4; tentative D call: TRBD1 (5 bases). Trimming left V 3 bases short and J 3 bases short, with 8 bases between. The V gene's germline CDR1 is SEHNR and CDR2 FQNEAQ (reference sequence). The CDR3 length is 14 residues.

The CDR3 loop reads CASSQQRELSYNEQFF. CDR3 in DNA: TGCGCCAGCAGCCAACAGCGGGAGCTCTCCTACAATGAGCAGTTCTTC. The chain uses TRBV4-1 and TRBJ2-1; TRBD2 aligns across 8 bases. Germline assignment: CDR1 MGHRA and CDR2 YSYEKL. Trimming at V came to 2 bases and at J to 0 bases, leaving 3 bases not matched to a gene. The CDR3 contains 16 residues.